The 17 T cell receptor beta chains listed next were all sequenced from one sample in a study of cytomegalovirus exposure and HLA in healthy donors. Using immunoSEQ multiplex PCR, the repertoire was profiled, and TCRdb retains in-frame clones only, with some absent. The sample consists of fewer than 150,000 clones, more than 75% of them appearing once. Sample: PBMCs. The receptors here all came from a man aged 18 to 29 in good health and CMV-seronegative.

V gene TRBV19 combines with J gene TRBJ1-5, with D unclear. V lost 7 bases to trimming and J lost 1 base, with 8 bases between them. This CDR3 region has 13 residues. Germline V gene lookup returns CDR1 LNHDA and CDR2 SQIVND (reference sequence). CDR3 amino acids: CASKESSNQPQHF. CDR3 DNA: TGTGCCAGTAAAGAAAGCAGCAATCAGCCCCAGCATTTT.

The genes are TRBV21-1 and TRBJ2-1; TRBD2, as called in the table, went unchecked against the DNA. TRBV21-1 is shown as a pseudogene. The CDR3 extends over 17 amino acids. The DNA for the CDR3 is TGTGCCAGCAGCAAAGCGGGACTAGCGGGAGATCGGCATGAGCAGTTCTTC. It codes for CASSKAGLAGDRHEQFF.

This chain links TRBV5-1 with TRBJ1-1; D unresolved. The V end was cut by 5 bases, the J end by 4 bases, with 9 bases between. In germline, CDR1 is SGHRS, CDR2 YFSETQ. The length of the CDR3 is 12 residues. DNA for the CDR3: TGCGCCAGCAGTGTCTCGGGCACTGAAGCTTTCTTT. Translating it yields CASSVSGTEAFF. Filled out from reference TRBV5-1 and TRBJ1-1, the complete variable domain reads KAGVTQTPRYLIKTRGQQVTLSCSPISGHRSVSWYQQTPGQGLQFLFEYFSETQRNKGNFPGRFSGRQFSNSRSEMNVSTLELGDSALYLCASSVSGTEAFFGQGTRLTVV.

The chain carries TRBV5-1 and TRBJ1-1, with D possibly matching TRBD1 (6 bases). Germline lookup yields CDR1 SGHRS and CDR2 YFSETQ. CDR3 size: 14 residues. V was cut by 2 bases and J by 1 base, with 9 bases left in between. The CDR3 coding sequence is TGCGCCAGCAGCTTACAGGGTCCGAACACTGAAGCTTTCTTT. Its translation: CASSLQGPNTEAFF.

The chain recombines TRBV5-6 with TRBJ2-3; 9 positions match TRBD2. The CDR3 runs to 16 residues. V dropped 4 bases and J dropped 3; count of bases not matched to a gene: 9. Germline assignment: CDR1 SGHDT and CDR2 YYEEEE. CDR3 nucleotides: TGTGCCAGCAGCCCCAACGCGGGACTAGCTACAGATACGCAGTATTTT. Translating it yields CASSPNAGLATDTQYF.

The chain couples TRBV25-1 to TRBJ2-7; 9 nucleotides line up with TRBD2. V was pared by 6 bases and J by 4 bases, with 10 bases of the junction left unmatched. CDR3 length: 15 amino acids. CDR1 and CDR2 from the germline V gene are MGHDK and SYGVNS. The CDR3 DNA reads TGTGCCAGCAGGGGGGGGGCTAGCGGGACGTACGAGCAGTACTTC. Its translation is CASRGGASGTYEQYF.

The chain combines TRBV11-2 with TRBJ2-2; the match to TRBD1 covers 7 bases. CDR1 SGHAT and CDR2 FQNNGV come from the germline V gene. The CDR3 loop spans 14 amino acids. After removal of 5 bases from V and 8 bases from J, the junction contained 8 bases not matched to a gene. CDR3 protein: CASSPRQGAGELFF. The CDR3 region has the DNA TGTGCCAGCAGCCCGCGACAGGGAGCGGGGGAGCTGTTTTTT. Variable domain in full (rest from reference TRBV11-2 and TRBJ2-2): EAGVAQSPRYKIIEKRQSVAFWCNPISGHATLYWYQQILGQGPKLLIQFQNNGVVDDSQLPKDRFSAERLKGVDSTLKIQPAKLEDSAVYLCASSPRQGAGELFFGEGSRLTVL.

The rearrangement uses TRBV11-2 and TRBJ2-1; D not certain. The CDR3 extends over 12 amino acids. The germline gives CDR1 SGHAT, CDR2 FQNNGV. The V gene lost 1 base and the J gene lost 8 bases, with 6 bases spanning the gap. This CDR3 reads CASSLVWHEQFF. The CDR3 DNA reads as TGTGCCAGCAGCTTAGTCTGGCATGAGCAGTTCTTC.

CDR3 sequence reads: CASRGQGAYGYTF. The CDR3 DNA is TGTGCCAGCAGGGGACAGGGGGCCTATGGCTACACCTTC. The J gene is TRBJ1-2, the V gene TRBV27; 12 bases agree with TRBD1. Germline assignment: CDR1 MNHEY and CDR2 SMNVEV (reference sequence). J lost 4 bases, V lost 6 bases, and 0 bases had no gene match. This CDR3 region has 13 residues.

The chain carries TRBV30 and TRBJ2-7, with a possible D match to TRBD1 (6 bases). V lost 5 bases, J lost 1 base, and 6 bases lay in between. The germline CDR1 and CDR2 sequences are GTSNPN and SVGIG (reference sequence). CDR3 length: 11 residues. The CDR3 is CAWGQSYEQYF. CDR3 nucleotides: TGTGCCTGGGGACAGTCCTACGAGCAGTACTTC.

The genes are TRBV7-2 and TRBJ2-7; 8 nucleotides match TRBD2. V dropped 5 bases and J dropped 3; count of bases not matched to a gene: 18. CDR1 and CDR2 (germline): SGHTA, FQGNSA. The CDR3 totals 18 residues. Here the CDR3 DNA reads TGTGCCAGCAGCCAAGCTCCGGGCGGGAGGATGGAGGACTACGAGCAGTACTTC. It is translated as CASSQAPGGRMEDYEQYF.

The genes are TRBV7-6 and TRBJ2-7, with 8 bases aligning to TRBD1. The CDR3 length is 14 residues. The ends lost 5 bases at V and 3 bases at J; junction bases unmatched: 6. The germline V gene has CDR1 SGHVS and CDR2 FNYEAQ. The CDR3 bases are TGTGCCAGCAGCCTCGGACAGGGTATCTACGAGCAGTACTTC. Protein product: CASSLGQGIYEQYF.

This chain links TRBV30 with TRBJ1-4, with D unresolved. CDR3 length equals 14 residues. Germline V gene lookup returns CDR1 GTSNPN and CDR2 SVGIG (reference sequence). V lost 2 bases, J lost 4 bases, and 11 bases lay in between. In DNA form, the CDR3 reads TGTGCCTGGAGTACCACGACAAATAATGAAAAACTGTTTTTT. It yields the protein CAWSTTTNNEKLFF.

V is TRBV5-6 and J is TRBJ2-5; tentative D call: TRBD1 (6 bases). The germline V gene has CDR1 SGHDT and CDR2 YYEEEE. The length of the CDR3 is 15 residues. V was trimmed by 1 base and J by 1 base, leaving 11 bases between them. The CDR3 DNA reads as TGTGCCAGCAGCTTGTCCGGCAGGGGCCAAGAGACCCAGTACTTC. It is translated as CASSLSGRGQETQYF.

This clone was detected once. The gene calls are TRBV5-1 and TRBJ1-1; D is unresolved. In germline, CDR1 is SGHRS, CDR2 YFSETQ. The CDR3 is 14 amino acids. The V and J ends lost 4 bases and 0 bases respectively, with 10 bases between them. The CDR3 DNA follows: TGCGCCAGCAGCGGCACAGCTATGAACACTGAAGCTTTCTTT. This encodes CASSGTAMNTEAFF.

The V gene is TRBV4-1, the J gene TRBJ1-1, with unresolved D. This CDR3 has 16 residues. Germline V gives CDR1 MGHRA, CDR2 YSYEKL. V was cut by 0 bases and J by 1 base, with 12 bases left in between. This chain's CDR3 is CASSQESGGSNTEAFF. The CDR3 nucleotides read TGCGCCAGCAGCCAAGAGAGTGGCGGATCGAACACTGAAGCTTTCTTT.

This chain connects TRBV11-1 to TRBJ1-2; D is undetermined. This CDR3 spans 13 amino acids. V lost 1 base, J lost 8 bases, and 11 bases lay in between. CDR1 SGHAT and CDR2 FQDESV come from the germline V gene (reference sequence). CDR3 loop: CASSLEGSLGYTF. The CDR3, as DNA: TGTGCCAGCAGCTTAGAAGGGAGCCTCGGCTACACCTTC.